Listed below are T cell receptor beta chains from one sample, sequenced in a study of quantifying T cell responses using KT2 cells. TCRdb ran MiXCR on the UMI-ligation and nested PCR reads and lists one entry per CDR3 protein. The data contain around 50,000 distinct CDR3 sequences, around a tenth of them singletons. Sequences were obtained from PBMCs spiked with cells of the T cell clone KT2. The receptors shown here come from a human donor. CDR3s include the opening cysteine and the closing phenylalanine or tryptophan. A D gene is named only where the DNA matches it firmly. A clone size is listed for some rows: how often the clone was seen (once, few, many), or a class if it is expanded.

CDR3	DNA	size	V	J	D
CASSLGQGWDIQYF	TGTGCCAGCAGCTTGGGACAGGGGTGGGACATTCAGTACTTC	many	TRBV5-4	TRBJ2-4	TRBD1
CASSQGRDFSYNEQFF	TGCGCCAGCAGCCAAGGACGGGACTTTTCCTACAATGAGCAGTTCTTC	many	TRBV4-3	TRBJ2-1	.
CASSESGVGLHGEQYF	TGTGCCAGCAGTGAATCCGGGGTCGGTCTTCACGGCGAGCAGTACTTC	.	TRBV25-1	TRBJ2-7	.
CSADRIQGTGELFF	TGCAGCGCCGATCGCATACAGGGAACCGGGGAGCTGTTTTTT	many	TRBV29-1	TRBJ2-2	.
CSALPPEAGGSNEQFF	TGCAGTGCCCTACCTCCTGAAGCGGGAGGGAGCAATGAGCAGTTCTTC	.	TRBV20-1	TRBJ2-1	TRBD2
CSVQGLGSEKLFF	TGCAGCGTCCAGGGGTTGGGTAGTGAAAAACTGTTTTTT	few	TRBV29-1	TRBJ1-4	.
CSARVDTNIQYF	TGCAGTGCTAGAGTGGATACAAACATTCAGTACTTC	few	TRBV20-1	TRBJ2-4	.
CASSLTGYISGNTIYF	TGTGCCAGCAGTTTAACAGGATATATCTCCGGAAACACCATATATTTT	few	TRBV12-3/TRBV12-4	TRBJ1-3	.
CASSPGYPGQENTEAFF	TGTGCCAGCAGTCCTGGGTACCCGGGACAGGAGAACACTGAAGCTTTCTTT	few	TRBV12-3/TRBV12-4	TRBJ1-1	TRBD1
CASGPEWDSRTQYF	TGTGCTAGTGGACCAGAGTGGGATTCGAGGACGCAGTATTTT	.	TRBV12-5	TRBJ2-3	.
CSARVTGSLQPQHF	TGCAGTGCTAGAGTGACAGGGAGTTTGCAGCCCCAGCATTTT	many	TRBV20-1	TRBJ1-5	TRBD1
CASSRRQGPGTDTQYF	TGTGCCAGCTCCCGACGCCAGGGACCCGGCACAGATACGCAGTATTTT	.	TRBV18	TRBJ2-3	.
CSVGEGSNQPQHF	TGCAGCGTTGGAGAGGGAAGCAATCAGCCCCAGCATTTT	.	TRBV29-1	TRBJ1-5	.
CASSQDLGAGSQPQHF	TGTGCCAGCAGCCAAGATCTTGGGGCAGGCAGTCAGCCCCAGCATTTT	.	TRBV4-2	TRBJ1-5	.
CSVASPTNTGELFF	TGCAGCGTCGCTTCCCCTACGAACACCGGGGAGCTGTTTTTT	.	TRBV29-1	TRBJ2-2	.
CASRKTTSGRAREQYF	TGTGCCAGCAGAAAGACGACTAGCGGGAGGGCTCGAGAGCAGTACTTC	few	TRBV6-5	TRBJ2-7	TRBD2
CASSYDRANTEAFF	TGTGCCAGCAGTTACGACAGGGCGAACACTGAAGCTTTCTTT	many	TRBV6-6	TRBJ1-1	TRBD1
CASSLAYQETQYF	TGCGCCAGCAGTCTAGCGTACCAAGAGACCCAGTACTTC	few	TRBV5-1	TRBJ2-5	.
CASSGQGPNGYTF	TGTGCCAGCAGCGGTCAGGGCCCTAATGGCTACACCTTC	few	TRBV2	TRBJ1-2	.
CASSLGDRDKETQYF	TGTGCCAGCAGCTTAGGCGACAGAGATAAAGAGACCCAGTACTTC	many	TRBV7-3	TRBJ2-5	.
CASSRDTTDNEQFF	TGCGCCAGCAGCCGAGACACTACCGACAATGAGCAGTTCTTC	few	TRBV10-2	TRBJ2-1	.
CSAATSGRALGRFF	TGCAGCGCTGCGACTAGCGGGAGGGCCTTGGGGCGGTTCTTC	.	TRBV29-1	TRBJ2-1	TRBD2
CSVRGGSAGELFF	TGCAGCGTGAGAGGGGGCTCGGCTGGGGAGCTGTTTTTT	.	TRBV29-1	TRBJ2-2	TRBD1
CASSLVHYRDLKETQYF	TGTGCCAGCAGCTTAGTACATTACCGGGATCTGAAAGAGACCCAGTACTTC	.	TRBV7-9	TRBJ2-5	.
CSVNRDINTEAFF	TGCAGCGTTAATAGGGACATCAACACTGAAGCTTTCTTT	.	TRBV29-1	TRBJ1-1	.
CASSREPAANEKLFF	TGCGCCAGCAGCCGGGAGCCTGCAGCTAATGAAAAACTGTTTTTT	many	TRBV4-1	TRBJ1-4	.
CASSYSITDTQYF	TGTGCCAGCAGTTACTCGATTACAGATACGCAGTATTTT	few	TRBV6-2/TRBV6-3	TRBJ2-3	.
CSAKRTDNQPQHF	TGCAGTGCTAAAAGGACAGACAATCAGCCCCAGCATTTT	few	TRBV20-1	TRBJ1-5	.
CASRDRDRGNTEAFF	TGTGCCAGCAGGGATAGGGACAGGGGGAACACTGAAGCTTTCTTT	.	TRBV12-3/TRBV12-4	TRBJ1-1	TRBD1
CATSRDRETSEQYF	TGTGCCACCAGCAGAGATCGGGAGACCTCCGAGCAGTACTTC	medium-sized	TRBV15	TRBJ2-7	.
CAISQGGSTDTQYF	TGTGCCATCAGCCAGGGAGGAAGCACAGATACGCAGTATTTT	.	TRBV10-3	TRBJ2-3	.
CASSYGSSGRRTGELFF	TGTGCCAGCAGTTACGGTAGTAGCGGGAGGAGGACCGGGGAGCTGTTTTTT	.	TRBV6-5	TRBJ2-2	TRBD2
CASSQDEVRNEQFF	TGTGCCAGCAGCCAAGATGAGGTCAGGAATGAGCAGTTCTTC	.	TRBV14	TRBJ2-1	.
CASSFVANEQYF	TGTGCCAGCAGTTTTGTCGCCAACGAGCAGTACTTC	.	TRBV28	TRBJ2-7	.
CASSRPQPVVTEAFF	TGTGCCAGCAGCCGACCACAGCCGGTAGTTACTGAAGCTTTCTTT	.	TRBV6-6	TRBJ1-1	.
CASSPWGGGELFF	TGTGCCAGCAGTCCTTGGGGGGGCGGGGAGCTGTTTTTT	many	TRBV12-3/TRBV12-4	TRBJ2-2	TRBD2
CASSSRQSGANVLTF	TGTGCCAGCAGTTCACGACAGTCTGGGGCCAACGTCCTGACTTTC	.	TRBV27	TRBJ2-6	.
CASSLSDGAREQFF	TGTGCCAGCAGCTTAAGTGATGGGGCGCGTGAGCAGTTCTTC	.	TRBV7-6	TRBJ2-1	.
CSAPHLRIMNTEAFF	TGCAGTGCTCCACACCTCAGGATCATGAACACTGAAGCTTTCTTT	few	TRBV20-1	TRBJ1-1	.
CASSVGPGHNSPLHF	TGTGCCAGCAGCGTAGGCCCGGGACATAATTCACCCCTCCACTTT	.	TRBV9	TRBJ1-6	.
CASSYRPPEQYF	TGTGCCAGCAGCTACCGGCCCCCCGAGCAGTACTTC	few	TRBV7-9	TRBJ2-7	.
CSACTGGATYEQYF	TGCAGTGCCTGTACAGGTGGGGCGACCTACGAGCAGTACTTC	few	TRBV20-1	TRBJ2-7	.
CASSWGTGAQETQYF	TGTGCCAGCAGCTGGGGTACAGGGGCCCAAGAGACCCAGTACTTC	few	TRBV12-3/TRBV12-4	TRBJ2-5	TRBD1
CASSVDPLYEQYF	TGTGCCAGCAGCGTAGATCCCCTGTACGAGCAGTACTTC	.	TRBV9	TRBJ2-7	.
CASSQDGGGNQPQHF	TGTGCCAGCAGCCAAGATGGGGGTGGCAATCAGCCCCAGCATTTT	.	TRBV4-2	TRBJ1-5	.
CASSLGGAMYEQYF	TGTGCCAGCAGCTTAGGAGGGGCTATGTACGAGCAGTACTTC	many	TRBV11-2	TRBJ2-7	.
CASSIRDTEAFF	TGTGCCAGTAGTATCAGGGACACTGAAGCTTTCTTT	few	TRBV19	TRBJ1-1	.
CATRLPPGEKLFF	TGCGCCACCCGCCTCCCGCCCGGGGAAAAACTGTTTTTT	.	TRBV10-2	TRBJ1-4	.
CSAGKTVDNSPLHF	TGCAGTGCTGGGAAGACAGTAGATAATTCACCCCTCCACTTT	few	TRBV20-1	TRBJ1-6	.
CASSAQGAPYNEQFF	TGTGCCAGCAGCGCACAGGGGGCGCCCTACAATGAGCAGTTCTTC	.	TRBV9	TRBJ2-1	TRBD1
CASSALGRCPSGRIYEQYF	TGTGCCAGCAGTGCCTTAGGACGATGTCCTAGCGGGAGAATCTACGAGCAGTACTTC	.	TRBV6-4	TRBJ2-7	TRBD2
CSARSSSGGSYEQYF	TGCAGTGCGCGATCTTCTAGCGGGGGCTCCTACGAGCAGTACTTC	.	TRBV20-1	TRBJ2-7	TRBD2
CSARPLVGTSYEQYF	TGCAGTGCTAGACCCCTCGTAGGGACCTCCTACGAGCAGTACTTC	.	TRBV20-1	TRBJ2-7	.
CASSPDRDQPQHF	TGTGCCAGCAGCCCCGACAGGGATCAGCCCCAGCATTTT	many	TRBV6-4	TRBJ1-5	TRBD1
CASSKRLDLSYGYTF	TGTGCCAGCAGCAAACGACTGGATCTCTCCTATGGCTACACCTTC	few	TRBV7-9	TRBJ1-2	.
CASSLGVVREGTSYEQYF	TGTGCCAGCAGCTTAGGAGTCGTAAGAGAGGGGACCAGCTACGAGCAGTACTTC	many	TRBV7-6	TRBJ2-7	.
CASSNSGNTDTQYF	TGTGCCAGCAGTAACTCAGGGAACACAGATACGCAGTATTTT	few	TRBV28	TRBJ2-3	.
CSARGVETQYF	TGCAGTGCTAGGGGGGTGGAGACCCAGTACTTC	many	TRBV20-1	TRBJ2-5	.